This paragraph reports one T cell receptor (beta chain). Germline-derived CDR1 and CDR2 are MNHEY and SMNVEV (reference sequence). The V gene end was trimmed by 8 bases and the J gene end by 0 bases; junction bases not matched to a gene: 8. The CDR3 length is 16 residues. In the original processing: Reference gene primers were amplified, and this amplification served to estimate nucleated cell counts. Clones were sequenced by immunoSEQ multiplex PCR, and TCRdb holds only the in-frame ones, with some missing. V and J calls and clone size come straight from that table; D and trimming were deduced from the DNA. Among roughly 140,000 clones, 80% were seen once, and the ten largest hold approximately 3.4%. This specimen comes from a study of blood T cell repertoires in COVID-19. Study-level information: COVID-19 samples, acute and convalescent, were from the United States, Italy and Spain. PBMCs, B-cell-depleted T cells, or T cells were the source of the cDNA or gDNA that made up the material.

The receptor was derived from a man aged 70-80 years who had recovered from COVID-19. Sequenced material: peripheral blood. The chain links TRBV27 to TRBJ2-1, with 9 positions matching TRBD1. This CDR3 is CASSQWGQGSYNEQFF. The CDR3 nucleotides are TGTGCCAGCTCGCAATGGGGACAGGGCTCCTACAATGAGCAGTTCTTC.